The clone carrying this TCR beta chain appeared a few times. The V gene end was trimmed by 5 bases and the J gene end by 3 bases; junction bases not matched to a gene: 2. CDR1 and CDR2 from the germline V gene are SGHTA and FQGTGA. CDR3 length: 13 amino acids. The table came from immunoSEQ multiplex PCR; TCRdb's copy has only in-frame clones and leaves some out. Of roughly 260,000 clones listed, 70% to 90% are singletons. This sample was included in a study of blood T cell repertoires in COVID-19. Sequencing input: peripheral blood. This clonotype was sampled from a woman aged 35 to 49 with acute or convalescent COVID-19. V is TRBV7-3 and J is TRBJ1-2; TRBD1 matches 8 bases. This CDR3 reads CASSPQGDYGYTF. The CDR3 DNA reads as TGTGCCAGCAGCCCACAGGGGGACTATGGCTACACCTTC.